This TCR beta chain was recovered during a study of T-cell reconstitution after alpha-beta-depleted transplantation in children. Findings and caveats of the study: A year post-transplant, T-cell counts and diversity derived mostly from newly produced T cells. Two months or so post-transplant, alpha-beta T cells reportedly derived from several hundred expanded graft clones. The high TCRbeta diversity at day 60 in some patients came from surviving recipient T cells and thymic progenitors.

Germline values: CDR1 ENHRY, CDR2 SYGVKD. The CDR3 sequence is 14 residues long. The trim removed 4 bases at V and 5 bases at J, leaving 3 bases unmatched. This clonotype appeared many times. Its antigen is currently unknown. For TCRbeta, the library was prepared with unique molecular identifiers. A single record per CDR3 protein comes from TCRdb applying MiXCR to the PCR reads. Counted here are about 160,000 distinct CDR3 sequences, more than 9.5% occurring once; the ten biggest clones make up around 13%. The sample here was PBMCs, taken before TCRalphabeta/CD19-depleted stem cell transplant. The chain recombines TRBV10-3 with TRBJ2-1; 9 nucleotides align to TRBD1. The clonotype comes from a boy aged 2 to 9 with acute myeloid leukemia, due to receive a stem cell transplant. The CDR3 loop is CAISAQGANNEQFF. The CDR3 DNA sequence: TGTGCCATCAGTGCACAGGGGGCTAACAATGAGCAGTTCTTC.